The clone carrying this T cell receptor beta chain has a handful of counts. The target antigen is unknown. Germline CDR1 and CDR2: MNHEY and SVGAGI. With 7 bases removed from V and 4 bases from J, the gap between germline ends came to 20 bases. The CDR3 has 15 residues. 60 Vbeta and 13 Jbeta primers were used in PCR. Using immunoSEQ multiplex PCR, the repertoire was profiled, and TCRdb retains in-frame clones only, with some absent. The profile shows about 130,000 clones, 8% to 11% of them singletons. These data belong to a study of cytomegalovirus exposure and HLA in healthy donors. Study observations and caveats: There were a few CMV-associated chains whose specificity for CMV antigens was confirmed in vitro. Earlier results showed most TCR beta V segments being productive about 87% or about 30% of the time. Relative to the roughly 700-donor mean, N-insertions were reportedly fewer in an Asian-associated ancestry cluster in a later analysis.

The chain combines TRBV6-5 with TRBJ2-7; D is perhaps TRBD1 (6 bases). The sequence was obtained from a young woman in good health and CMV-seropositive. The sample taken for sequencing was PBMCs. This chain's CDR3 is CASTNWETGAYEQYF. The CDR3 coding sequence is TGTGCCAGCACCAATTGGGAGACAGGAGCTTACGAGCAGTACTTC.